The 29 T cell receptor beta chains in this list originate from one sample, sequenced in a study of regulatory T cells in long-lasting Graves disease. Building of the TCR beta libraries involved iRepertoire HTBI primers and Arm-PCR of CDR3 regions. TCRdb re-analysed the multiplex PCR reads in MiXCR, keeping a single row per CDR3 protein. The data hold a few hundred thousand distinct CDR3 sequences, with about a quarter observed a single time. This sample's time point: persistent/refractory GD, antithyroid drugs over 5 years with positive TRAb. PBMCs were the source of the RNA used for TCR sequencing. The material was peripheral blood mononuclear cells (PBMCs), obtained when the disease was refractory, from a patient treated with antithyroid drugs. These receptors all stem from a female donor with Graves disease.

The CDR3 sequence: CASSETGSSYNEQFF. Written as DNA, the CDR3 is TGTGCCAGCAGTGAGACAGGGAGCTCCTACAATGAGCAGTTCTTC. The chain joins TRBV2 to TRBJ2-1; 7 bases align to TRBD1. V dropped 3 bases and J dropped 0; count of bases not matched to a gene: 2. The CDR3 loop spans 15 amino acids. Germline CDR1 is SNHLY and CDR2 is FYNNEI.

Only one count was recorded for this clonotype. This chain joins TRBV6-1 and TRBJ2-2; a possible D gene is TRBD1 (5 bases). Germline CDR1 MNHNS, CDR2 SASEGT. Trimming removed 7 bases at V and 0 bases at J, with 12 bases between. The CDR3 totals 15 residues. The CDR3 coding sequence is TGTGCCAGCAACCGCGGACAAACGAACACCGGGGAGCTGTTTTTT. Its protein is CASNRGQTNTGELFF.

The rearrangement uses TRBV20-1 and TRBJ2-3; TRBD2 aligns across 8 bases. Germline CDR1 reads DFQATT; CDR2 reads SNEGSKA (reference sequence). The CDR3 has 17 residues. Losses at the gene ends were 6 bases for V and 2 bases for J; bases not matched to a gene: 16. The CDR3 DNA follows: TGCAGTGCAAAAGAGAGGGGAGCGGGAGATTACACAGATACGCAGTATTTT. Translating it yields CSAKERGAGDYTDTQYF.

V is TRBV6-1 and J is TRBJ2-1; TRBD2 aligns across 8 bases. V shed 7 bases and J 6 bases; nucleotides not matched to a gene: 8. In germline, CDR1 is MNHNS, CDR2 SASEGT. The CDR3 is 14 residues long. CDR3 amino acids: CASTPRGGGNEQFF. The CDR3 DNA follows: TGTGCCAGCACCCCCCGGGGGGGAGGCAATGAGCAGTTCTTC.

This clonotype was seen repeatedly, ten times or more. V and J are TRBV27 and TRBJ2-7; the D gene is possibly TRBD2 (5 bases). This CDR3 comprises 13 residues. Per the germline V gene, CDR1 is MNHEY and CDR2 is SMNVEV (reference sequence). Trimming shortened V by 6 bases and J by 5 bases, and 14 bases separated the two germline ends. The CDR3 loop is CASRGWAADEQYF. CDR3 nucleotides: TGTGCCAGCAGAGGGTGGGCAGCGGACGAGCAGTACTTC.

In its sample, this clonotype was seen many times. This chain links TRBV28 with TRBJ1-1; D is possibly TRBD1 (5 bases). V was clipped by 6 bases and J by 0 bases, with 11 bases between them. Germline CDR1 MDHEN, CDR2 SYDVKM. The CDR3 contains 14 residues. The CDR3 nucleotides read TGTGCCAGCAGCCGAAGACAGTTGAACACTGAAGCTTTCTTT. Protein: CASSRRQLNTEAFF.

The chain uses TRBV11-1 and TRBJ1-5; no definite D call. Germline V gene lookup returns CDR1 SGHAT and CDR2 FQDESV (reference sequence). Trimming shortened V by 5 bases and J by 0 bases, and 8 bases separated the two germline ends. The CDR3 totals 14 residues. The CDR3 loop is CASSPVYSNQPQHF. CDR3 bases: TGTGCCAGCAGCCCCGTTTATAGCAATCAGCCCCAGCATTTT.

The V call is TRBV12-3 or TRBV12-4, the J call TRBJ2-6; 7 nucleotides match TRBD1. V lost 6 bases to trimming and J lost 0 bases; unmatched junction nucleotides: 11. CDR3 length equals 18 residues. The CDR3 bases are TGTGCCAGCAGCCCTCTCAGGACAGGCCTCTCTGGGGCCAACGTCCTGACTTTC. Protein sequence: CASSPLRTGLSGANVLTF.

For this clonotype: One junction end does not reproduce the germline sequence, and a read error may be involved. CDR3 sequence: CAGSSGSAYEQYF. The CDR3 DNA follows: TGTGCCGGCAGCAGCGGGAGCGCCTACGAGCAGTACTTC. V usage is TRBV7-2 and J usage is TRBJ2-7; TRBD2 agrees at 8 bases. CDR1 SGHTA and CDR2 FQGNSA come from the germline V gene. This CDR3 is 13 amino acids long.

The genes are TRBV6-1 and TRBJ1-1; D might be TRBD1 (5 bases). Deletions cut 7 bases from V and 7 bases from J, with 10 bases between. The CDR3 is made up of 11 amino acids. Germline V lookup: CDR1 MNHNS, CDR2 SASEGT. This chain's CDR3 is CASNRDGEAFF. CDR3 coding DNA: TGTGCCAGCAACCGGGACGGTGAAGCTTTCTTT.

This clonotype was seen a handful of times. The CDR3 DNA follows: TGTGCCAGCAGTTATCTTAAGTCCGGCACTGAAGCTTTCTTT. The encoded protein is CASSYLKSGTEAFF. This chain uses TRBV6-2 or TRBV6-3 with TRBJ1-1; D not resolved. Trimming stripped 3 bases from V and 4 bases from J, with 12 bases between. Germline V CDR1 and CDR2: MNHEY, SVGEGT. The CDR3 runs to 14 residues.

This clonotype was seen only a few times. The V gene is TRBV10-3, the J gene TRBJ2-7; 10 bases map to TRBD2. Unmatched junction bases numbered 7, after V lost 6 bases and J lost 2 bases. The CDR3 contains 15 residues. Germline V gives CDR1 ENHRY, CDR2 SYGVKD. Here the CDR3 DNA reads TGTGCCATCAGGGGCGGACTAGCGGAGCCCTACGAGCAGTACTTC. Its protein is CAIRGGLAEPYEQYF.

The chain couples TRBV5-1 to TRBJ1-6; unclear D gene. The CDR3 totals 14 residues. Germline loops: CDR1 SGHRS, CDR2 YFSETQ. V dropped 2 bases and J dropped 10 bases, with 13 bases sitting between them. This CDR3 reads CASSLFMRYSPLHF. CDR3 nucleotides: TGCGCCAGCAGCTTATTCATGCGCTACTCACCCCTCCACTTT.

The chain couples TRBV27 to TRBJ1-5; D is possibly TRBD1 (6 bases). CDR3 length: 14 amino acids. Between the trimmed V and J ends, which lost 6 bases and 4 bases, there was a span of 13 bases. Germline assignment: CDR1 MNHEY and CDR2 SMNVEV (reference sequence). The CDR3 DNA is TGTGCCAGCAGCCAACAGGGTACGAATCAGCCCCAGCATTTT. It codes for CASSQQGTNQPQHF.

Note on this clonotype: This may arise from a read error, as a much more abundant clone is one base away. This chain connects TRBV3-1 to TRBJ1-2, with 7 bases lining up with TRBD1. The CDR3 is 16 amino acids. Losses at the gene ends were 4 bases for V and 1 base for J; bases not matched to a gene: 9. Germline-derived CDR1 and CDR2 are LGHDT and YNNKEL (reference sequence). CDR3: CASSLGQARFNYGYTF. Written as DNA, the CDR3 is TGTGCCAGCAGCCTAGGACAGGCACGCTTTAACTATGGCTACACCTTC.

This sequence joins TRBV3-1 and TRBJ2-7, with TRBD1 matching 8 bases. The CDR3 has 13 residues. Germline values: CDR1 LGHDT, CDR2 YNNKEL (reference sequence). V was pared by 3 bases and J by 6 bases, with 4 bases of the junction left unmatched. The CDR3 spells CASSQEQGGEQYF. Here the CDR3 DNA reads TGTGCCAGCAGCCAGGAACAGGGGGGCGAGCAGTACTTC.

This clonotype was counted at least ten times. The chain joins TRBV6-1 to TRBJ1-5; D unresolved. Germline V gene sequence: CDR1 MNHNS, CDR2 SASEGT. V was clipped by 2 bases and J by 11 bases, with 16 bases between them. CDR3 length equals 14 residues. The CDR3 here is CASSESDGYRSQHF. The DNA for the CDR3 is TGTGCCAGCAGTGAATCGGATGGGTATAGGTCCCAGCATTTT.

This clonotype came up many times. The rearrangement joins TRBV12-5 to TRBJ1-1; a weak D match, TRBD1 (5 bases). The CDR3 contains 16 residues. Germline V gene data show CDR1 as LGHNT and CDR2 as FRNRAP. V gave up 0 bases and J gave up 1 base, with 12 bases separating them. For the CDR3, the DNA is TGTGCTAGTGGTTTGGTAGTAACCGGGGCGAACACTGAAGCTTTCTTT. Encoded protein: CASGLVVTGANTEAFF.

In this sample, this clonotype turned up many times. The chain recombines TRBV29-1 with TRBJ1-1; D remains unclear. CDR3 length: 15 residues. Germline loops: CDR1 SQVTM, CDR2 ANQGSEA. Trimming stripped 0 bases from V and 5 bases from J, with 16 bases between. The CDR3 region has the DNA TGCAGCGTTGAAGATCGCGGCCGGCCTGGGACTGAAGCTTTCTTT. Amino acid sequence: CSVEDRGRPGTEAFF.

Turning to this clonotype: A far larger clone is just one base off, so this is likely a read error. The chain is built from TRBV28 and TRBJ2-4; tentatively, D is TRBD1 (5 bases). The DNA matches TRBJ2-7 better at its end, which makes the J call doubtful. Germline V gives CDR1 MDHEN, CDR2 SYDVKM. This CDR3 comprises 13 residues. This chain's CDR3 is CASKTPGQHEQYF. The CDR3 DNA is TGTGCCAGCAAAACTCCAGGGCAGCACGAGCAGTACTTC.

The chain couples TRBV20-1 to TRBJ2-1, with D maybe TRBD2 (5 bases). The germline CDR1 and CDR2 sequences are DFQATT and SNEGSKA (reference sequence). CDR3 size: 15 residues. V shed 6 bases and J shed 1 base, with 16 bases lying between them. The CDR3 sequence is CSALNRDRSYNEQFF. The CDR3 DNA reads TGCAGTGCCCTTAACCGGGATAGGTCCTACAATGAGCAGTTCTTC.

With regard to this clonotype: A read error may produce the germline difference seen at one junction end. The chain couples TRBV12-3 or TRBV12-4 to TRBJ2-7, with TRBD1 matching 9 bases. The CDR3 is 11 residues long. The CDR3 bases are TGTGCCAGCAGTTTGGGGACAGGGTGCTTCTTC. Encoded protein: CASSLGTGCFF.

The V gene is TRBV12-3 or TRBV12-4, the J gene TRBJ2-1, with TRBD1 matching over 9 bases. V shed 7 bases, J shed 9 bases, and the junction held 10 bases outside the gene matches. This CDR3 contains 14 residues. The DNA for the CDR3 is TGTGCCAGCATTACCGGGACAGGGCTTGGTGAGCAGTTCTTC. Amino acids: CASITGTGLGEQFF.

This clonotype has only a few counts. V is TRBV15 and J is TRBJ2-2; no clear D gene. V dropped 1 base and J dropped 1 base, with 4 bases sitting between them. The CDR3 is made up of 14 amino acids. Germline CDR1 is LNHNV and CDR2 is YYDKDF (reference sequence). As DNA, the CDR3 is TGTGCCACCAGCAGAGGGGGGAACACCGGGGAGCTGTTTTTT. Translation: CATSRGGNTGELFF. Drawing the rest from reference TRBV15 and TRBJ2-2, the complete variable domain is DAMVIQNPRYQVTQFGKPVTLSCSQTLNHNVMYWYQQKSSQAPKLLFHYYDKDFNNEADTPDNFQSRRPNTSFCFLDIRSPGLGDTAMYLCATSRGGNTGELFFGEGSRLTVL.

The CDR3 loop reads CASSFRTGERETQYF. The CDR3 DNA reads as TGCGCCAGCAGCTTTCGTACCGGGGAGAGAGAGACCCAGTACTTC. The V and J genes are TRBV5-1 and TRBJ2-5, with D perhaps TRBD2 (5 bases). The CDR3 is 15 residues long. Trimming pared 2 bases from V and 4 bases from J, leaving 15 bases between. Looked up from germline, CDR1 is SGHRS and CDR2 is YFSETQ.

This clonotype was counted many times. The rearrangement uses TRBV11-2 and TRBJ1-5; D is perhaps TRBD1 (5 bases). This CDR3 region has 13 residues. The germline V gene has CDR1 SGHAT and CDR2 FQNNGV. V was cut by 5 bases and J by 7 bases, with 12 bases left in between. The CDR3 DNA is TGTGCCAGCAGCCCCGACAGAAGGCAGCCCCAGCATTTT. It codes for CASSPDRRQPQHF. The full variable domain, its missing parts supplied by reference TRBV11-2 and TRBJ1-5, is EAGVAQSPRYKIIEKRQSVAFWCNPISGHATLYWYQQILGQGPKLLIQFQNNGVVDDSQLPKDRFSAERLKGVDSTLKIQPAKLEDSAVYLCASSPDRRQPQHFGDGTRLSIL.

V is TRBV20-1 and J is TRBJ2-3; 7 bases map to TRBD2. Germline-derived CDR1 and CDR2 are DFQATT and SNEGSKA (reference sequence). The CDR3 sequence is 13 residues long. Germline trimming cut 3 bases from V and 3 bases from J; bases unmatched to any gene: 3. The CDR3 is CSASREVTDTQYF. For the CDR3, the DNA is TGCAGTGCTAGTCGGGAGGTGACAGATACGCAGTATTTT.

This clonotype was seen many times. The V and J genes are TRBV7-2 and TRBJ1-4, with D hard to call. The CDR3 has 15 residues. V lost 4 bases to trimming and J lost 4 bases, with 13 bases between them. CDR1 SGHTA and CDR2 FQGNSA come from the germline V gene. CDR3 sequence: CASSSDGAYNEKLFF. CDR3 bases: TGTGCCAGCAGCTCCGACGGAGCTTATAATGAAAAACTGTTTTTT.

This clonotype occurred many times. The chain uses TRBV11-2 and TRBJ2-5; 11 nucleotides line up with TRBD2. The CDR3 contains 16 residues. V was clipped by 2 bases and J by 5 bases; unmatched bases: 7. From germline, CDR1 is SGHAT and CDR2 FQNNGV. The CDR3 DNA sequence: TGTGCCAGCAGCTTACGACTAGCGGGAATGGGTGAGACCCAGTACTTC. This encodes CASSLRLAGMGETQYF.